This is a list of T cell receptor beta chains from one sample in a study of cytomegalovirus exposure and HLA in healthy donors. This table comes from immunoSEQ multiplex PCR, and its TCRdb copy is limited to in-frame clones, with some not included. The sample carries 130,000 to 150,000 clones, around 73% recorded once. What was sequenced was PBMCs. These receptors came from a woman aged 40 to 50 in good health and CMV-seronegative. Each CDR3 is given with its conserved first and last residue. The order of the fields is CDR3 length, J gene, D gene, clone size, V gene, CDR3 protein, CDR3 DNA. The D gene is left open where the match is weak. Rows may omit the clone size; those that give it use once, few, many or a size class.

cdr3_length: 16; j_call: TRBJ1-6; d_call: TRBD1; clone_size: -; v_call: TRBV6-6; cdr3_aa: CASSPTGEHYNSPLHF; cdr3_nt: TGTGCCAGCAGTCCGACAGGGGAGCACTATAATTCACCCCTCCACTTT
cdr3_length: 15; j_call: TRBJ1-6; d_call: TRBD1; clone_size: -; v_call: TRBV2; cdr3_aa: CASSYRQGANSPLHF; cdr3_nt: TGTGCCAGCAGCTACAGACAGGGGGCAAATTCACCCCTCCACTTT
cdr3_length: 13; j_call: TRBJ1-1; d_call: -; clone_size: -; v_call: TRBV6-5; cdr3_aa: CASIDGNRVQAFF; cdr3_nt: TGTGCCAGCATCGACGGTAACAGGGTGCAAGCTTTCTTT
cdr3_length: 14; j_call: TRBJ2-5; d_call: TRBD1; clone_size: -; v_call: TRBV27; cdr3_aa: CATSPGQGKETQYF; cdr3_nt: TGTGCCACTTCCCCCGGACAGGGAAAAGAGACCCAGTACTTC
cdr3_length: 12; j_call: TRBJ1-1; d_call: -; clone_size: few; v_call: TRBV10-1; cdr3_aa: CASSEGYSEAFF; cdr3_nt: TGCGCCAGCAGTGAAGGATATAGCGAAGCTTTCTTT
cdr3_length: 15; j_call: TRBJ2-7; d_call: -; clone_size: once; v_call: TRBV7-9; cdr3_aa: CASSPENGGPYEQYF; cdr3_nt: TGTGCCAGCAGCCCCGAAAACGGGGGTCCCTACGAGCAGTACTTC
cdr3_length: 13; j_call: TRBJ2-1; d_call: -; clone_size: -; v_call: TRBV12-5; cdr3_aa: CASGLGTGTLSVF; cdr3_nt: TGTGCTAGTGGTTTAGGGACCGGGACACTTTCGGTCTTC
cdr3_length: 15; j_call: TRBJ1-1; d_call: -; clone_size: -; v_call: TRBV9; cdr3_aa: CASSVGSVMNTEAFF; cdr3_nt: TGTGCCAGCAGCGTAGGATCAGTAATGAACACTGAAGCTTTCTTT
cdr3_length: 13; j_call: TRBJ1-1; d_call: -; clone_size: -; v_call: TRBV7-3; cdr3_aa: CASSFGAETEAFF; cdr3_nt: TGTGCCAGCAGCTTTGGGGCTGAGACTGAAGCTTTCTTT
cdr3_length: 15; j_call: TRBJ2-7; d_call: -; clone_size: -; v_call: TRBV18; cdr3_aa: CASSPPGAGRYEQYF; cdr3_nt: TGTGCCAGCTCACCCCCGGGCGCAGGGAGGTACGAGCAGTACTTC
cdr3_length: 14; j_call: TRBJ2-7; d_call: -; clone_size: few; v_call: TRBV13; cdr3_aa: CASSLAEGSYEQYF; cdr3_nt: TGTGCCAGCAGCTTAGCGGAGGGTTCCTACGAGCAGTACTTC
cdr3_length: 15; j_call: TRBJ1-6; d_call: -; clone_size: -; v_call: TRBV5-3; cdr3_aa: CARSQTATSNSPLHF; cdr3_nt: TGTGCCAGAAGCCAGACAGCCACCTCCAATTCACCCCTCCACTTT
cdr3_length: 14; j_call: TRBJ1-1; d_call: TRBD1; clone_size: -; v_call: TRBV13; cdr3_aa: CASSWRTGRTEAFF; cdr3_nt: TGTGCCAGCAGTTGGAGGACAGGCCGAACTGAAGCTTTCTTT
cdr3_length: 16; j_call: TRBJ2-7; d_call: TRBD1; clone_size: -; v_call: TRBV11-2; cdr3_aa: CASSLLGQRVSYEQYF; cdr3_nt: TGTGCCAGCAGCTTATTGGGACAGAGAGTATCCTACGAGCAGTACTTC
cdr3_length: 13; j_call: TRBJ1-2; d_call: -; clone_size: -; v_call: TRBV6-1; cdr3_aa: CASSLDSGRSYTF; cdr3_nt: TGTGCCAGCAGTCTCGACAGTGGTAGGAGCTACACCTTC
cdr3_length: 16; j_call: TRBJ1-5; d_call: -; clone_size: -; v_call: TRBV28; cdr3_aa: CASKKTRNREDQPQHF; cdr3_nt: TGTGCCAGCAAAAAGACGAGGAACAGGGAAGATCAGCCCCAGCATTTT
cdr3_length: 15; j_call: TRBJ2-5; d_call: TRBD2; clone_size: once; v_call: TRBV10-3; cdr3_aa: CAISDPRTSLETQYF; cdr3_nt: TGTGCCATCAGTGACCCGAGGACTAGTTTGGAGACCCAGTACTTC
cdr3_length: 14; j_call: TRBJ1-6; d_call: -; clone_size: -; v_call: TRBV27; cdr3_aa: CASSLAGPDSPLHF; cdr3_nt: TGTGCCAGCAGTTTGGCGGGGCCGGATTCACCCCTCCACTTT
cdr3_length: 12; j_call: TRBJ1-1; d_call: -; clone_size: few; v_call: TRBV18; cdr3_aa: CASTDGGTEAFF; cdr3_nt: TGTGCCAGCACGGACGGGGGCACTGAAGCTTTCTTT
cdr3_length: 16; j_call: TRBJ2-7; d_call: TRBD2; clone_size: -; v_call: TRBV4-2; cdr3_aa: CASSQESGGYSYEQYF; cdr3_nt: TGTGCCAGCAGCCAAGAAAGCGGGGGGTACTCCTACGAGCAGTACTTC
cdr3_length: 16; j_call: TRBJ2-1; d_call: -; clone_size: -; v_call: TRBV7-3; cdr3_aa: CASSLGGTASYNEQFF; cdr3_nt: TGTGCCAGCAGCCTAGGGGGGACAGCCTCCTACAATGAGCAGTTCTTC
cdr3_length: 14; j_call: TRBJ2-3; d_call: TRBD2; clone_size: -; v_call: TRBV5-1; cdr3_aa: CASSLLAGGDTQYF; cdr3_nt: TGCGCCAGCAGCTTGCTAGCGGGGGGAGATACGCAGTATTTT
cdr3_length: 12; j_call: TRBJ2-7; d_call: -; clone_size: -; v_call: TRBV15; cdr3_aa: CATSREAGEQYF; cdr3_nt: TGTGCCACCAGCAGAGAGGCAGGCGAGCAGTACTTC
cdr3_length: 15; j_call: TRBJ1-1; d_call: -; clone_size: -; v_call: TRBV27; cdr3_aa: CASSLFYSLNTEAFF; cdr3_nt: TGTGCCAGCAGTTTATTTTACAGCTTGAACACTGAAGCTTTCTTT
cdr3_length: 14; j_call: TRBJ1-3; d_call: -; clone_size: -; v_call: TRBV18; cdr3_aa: CASSPDSAGNTIYF; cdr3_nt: TGTGCCAGCTCACCGGACAGCGCAGGAAACACCATATATTTT
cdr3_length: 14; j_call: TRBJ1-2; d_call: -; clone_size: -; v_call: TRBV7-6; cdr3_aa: CASSQTVEGSGYTF; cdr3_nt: TGTGCCAGCAGCCAAACAGTTGAGGGATCTGGCTACACCTTC
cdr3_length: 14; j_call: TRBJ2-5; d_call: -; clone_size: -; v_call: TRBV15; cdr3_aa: CATSRDVGGETQYF; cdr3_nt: TGTGCCACCAGCAGAGATGTCGGGGGAGAGACCCAGTACTTC
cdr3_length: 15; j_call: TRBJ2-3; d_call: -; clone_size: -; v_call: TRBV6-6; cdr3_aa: CASSYEAGSTDTQYF; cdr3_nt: TGTGCCAGCAGTTACGAGGCAGGGAGCACAGATACGCAGTATTTT
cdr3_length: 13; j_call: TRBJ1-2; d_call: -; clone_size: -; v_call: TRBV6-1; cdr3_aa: CASSDSTTGGYTF; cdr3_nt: TGTGCCAGCAGTGATTCTACGACAGGTGGCTACACCTTC
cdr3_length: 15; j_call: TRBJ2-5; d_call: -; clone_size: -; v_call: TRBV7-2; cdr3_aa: CASSLGGYYGETQYF; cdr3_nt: TGTGCCAGCAGCTTAGGCGGTTATTATGGAGAGACCCAGTACTTC
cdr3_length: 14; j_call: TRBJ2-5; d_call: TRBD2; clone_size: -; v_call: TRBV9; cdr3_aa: CASSLTSVQETQYF; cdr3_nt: TGTGCCAGCAGCCTAACTAGCGTCCAAGAGACCCAGTACTTC
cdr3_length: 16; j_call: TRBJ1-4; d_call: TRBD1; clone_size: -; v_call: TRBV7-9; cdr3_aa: CASSFAGQGGNEKLFF; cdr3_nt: TGTGCCAGCAGCTTCGCTGGACAGGGAGGAAATGAAAAACTGTTTTTT
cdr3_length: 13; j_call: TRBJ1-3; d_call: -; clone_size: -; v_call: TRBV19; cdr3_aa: CASTTEAGNTIYF; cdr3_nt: TGTGCCAGTACTACGGAGGCTGGAAACACCATATATTTT
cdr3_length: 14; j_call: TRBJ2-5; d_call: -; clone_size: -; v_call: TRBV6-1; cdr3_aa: CASSEQGFQETQYF; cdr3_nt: TGTGCCAGCAGTGAACAGGGCTTCCAAGAGACCCAGTACTTC
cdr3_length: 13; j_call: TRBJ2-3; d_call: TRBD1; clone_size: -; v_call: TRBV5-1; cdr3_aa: CASKRGPPDTQYF; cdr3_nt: TGCGCCAGCAAGAGGGGGCCCCCAGATACGCAGTATTTT
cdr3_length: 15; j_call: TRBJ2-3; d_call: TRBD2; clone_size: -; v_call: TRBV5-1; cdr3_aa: CASSSDGGYTDTQYF; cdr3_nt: TGCGCCAGCAGCTCGGACGGGGGGTACACAGATACGCAGTATTTT
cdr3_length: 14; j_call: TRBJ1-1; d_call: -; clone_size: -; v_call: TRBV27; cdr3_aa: CASSLRGGGKEAFF; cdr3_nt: TGTGCCAGCAGTTTGAGGGGAGGAGGGAAAGAAGCTTTCTTT
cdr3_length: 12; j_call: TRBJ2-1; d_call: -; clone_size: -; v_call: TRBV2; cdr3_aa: CASSVGGNEQFF; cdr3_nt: TGTGCCAGCAGTGTGGGAGGCAATGAGCAGTTCTTC
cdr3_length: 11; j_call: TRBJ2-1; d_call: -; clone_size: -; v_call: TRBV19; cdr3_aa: CASTHGHEQFF; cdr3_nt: TGTGCCAGTACTCACGGTCATGAGCAGTTCTTC
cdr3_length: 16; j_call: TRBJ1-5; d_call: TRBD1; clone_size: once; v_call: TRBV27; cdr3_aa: CASSSTGGRGKEPQHF; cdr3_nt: TGTGCCAGCAGCTCTACAGGGGGTAGGGGTAAGGAGCCCCAGCATTTT
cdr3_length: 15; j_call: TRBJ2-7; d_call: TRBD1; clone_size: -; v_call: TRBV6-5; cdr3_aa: CASSRDRGSSYEQYF; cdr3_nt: TGTGCCAGCAGCCGCGACAGGGGATCGTCCTACGAGCAGTACTTC
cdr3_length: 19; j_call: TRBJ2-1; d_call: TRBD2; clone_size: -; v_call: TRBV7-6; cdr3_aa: CASSLELAGGPGVYNEQFF; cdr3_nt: TGTGCCAGCAGCTTGGAACTAGCGGGGGGTCCGGGGGTATACAATGAGCAGTTCTTC
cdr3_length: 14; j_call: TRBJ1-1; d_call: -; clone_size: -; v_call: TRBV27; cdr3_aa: CASSKTRRNTEAFF; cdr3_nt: TGTGCCAGCAGCAAGACAAGACGGAACACTGAAGCTTTCTTT
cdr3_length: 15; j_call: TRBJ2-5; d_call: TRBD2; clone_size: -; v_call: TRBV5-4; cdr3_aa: CASSSGLAGEETQYF; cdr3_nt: TGTGCCAGCAGTTCCGGACTAGCGGGGGAAGAGACCCAGTACTTC
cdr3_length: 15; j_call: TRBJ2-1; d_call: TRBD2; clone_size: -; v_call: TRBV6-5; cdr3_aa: CASSYRTSPGDEQFF; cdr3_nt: TGTGCCAGCAGTTACCGGACTAGTCCGGGGGATGAGCAGTTCTTC
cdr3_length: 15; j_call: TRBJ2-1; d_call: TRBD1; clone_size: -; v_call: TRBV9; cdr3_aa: CASSATGTEYNEQFF; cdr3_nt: TGTGCCAGCAGCGCGACCGGGACAGAATACAATGAGCAGTTCTTC
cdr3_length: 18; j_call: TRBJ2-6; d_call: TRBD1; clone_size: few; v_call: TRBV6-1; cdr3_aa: CASSGRDRGPQGANVLTF; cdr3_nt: TGTGCCAGCAGTGGACGGGACAGGGGGCCGCAAGGGGCCAACGTCCTGACTTTC
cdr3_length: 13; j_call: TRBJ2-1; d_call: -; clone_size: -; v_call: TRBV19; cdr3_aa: CASNRARDNEQFF; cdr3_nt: TGTGCCAGCAACAGGGCGAGGGACAATGAGCAGTTCTTC
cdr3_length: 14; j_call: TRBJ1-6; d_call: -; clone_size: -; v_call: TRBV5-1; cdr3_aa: CASRGSSYNSPLHF; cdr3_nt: TGCGCCAGCAGGGGGAGCTCCTATAATTCACCCCTCCACTTT